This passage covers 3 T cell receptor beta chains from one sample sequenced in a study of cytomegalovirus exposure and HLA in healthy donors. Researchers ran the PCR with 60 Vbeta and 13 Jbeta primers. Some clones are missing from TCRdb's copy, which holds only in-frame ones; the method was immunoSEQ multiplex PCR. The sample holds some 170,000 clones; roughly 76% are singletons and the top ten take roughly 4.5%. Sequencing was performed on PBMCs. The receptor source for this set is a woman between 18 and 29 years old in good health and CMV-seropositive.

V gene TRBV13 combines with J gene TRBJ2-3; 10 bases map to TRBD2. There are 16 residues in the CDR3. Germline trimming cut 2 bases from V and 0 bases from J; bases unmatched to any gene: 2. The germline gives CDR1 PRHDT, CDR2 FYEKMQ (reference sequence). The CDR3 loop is CASSLLAGDSTDTQYF. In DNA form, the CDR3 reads TGTGCCAGCAGCTTACTAGCGGGGGATAGCACAGATACGCAGTATTTT.

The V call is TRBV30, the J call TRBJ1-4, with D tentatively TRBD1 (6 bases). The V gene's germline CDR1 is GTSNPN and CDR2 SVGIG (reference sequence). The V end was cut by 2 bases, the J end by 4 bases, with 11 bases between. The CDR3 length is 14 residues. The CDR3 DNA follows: TGTGCCTGGAGTCGCACAGGGAGTAATGAAAAACTGTTTTTT. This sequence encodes CAWSRTGSNEKLFF.

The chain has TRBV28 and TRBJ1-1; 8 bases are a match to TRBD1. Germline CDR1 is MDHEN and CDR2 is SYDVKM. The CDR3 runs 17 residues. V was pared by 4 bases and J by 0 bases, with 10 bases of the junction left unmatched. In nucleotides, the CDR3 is TGTGCCAGCAGTTCCGCAGGACAGGGAGTAATGAACACTGAAGCTTTCTTT. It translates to CASSSAGQGVMNTEAFF.